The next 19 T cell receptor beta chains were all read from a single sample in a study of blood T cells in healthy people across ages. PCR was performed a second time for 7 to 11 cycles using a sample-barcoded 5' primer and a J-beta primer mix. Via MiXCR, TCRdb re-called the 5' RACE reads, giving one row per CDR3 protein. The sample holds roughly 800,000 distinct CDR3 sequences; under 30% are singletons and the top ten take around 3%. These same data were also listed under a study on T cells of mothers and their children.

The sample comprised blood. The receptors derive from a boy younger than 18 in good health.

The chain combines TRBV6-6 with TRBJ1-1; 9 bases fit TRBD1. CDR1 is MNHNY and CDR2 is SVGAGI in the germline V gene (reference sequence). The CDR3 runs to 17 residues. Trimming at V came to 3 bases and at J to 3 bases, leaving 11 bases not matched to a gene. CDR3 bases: TGTGCCAGCAGTTATGGGACAGGGAATCTGGCGGACACTGAAGCTTTCTTT. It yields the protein CASSYGTGNLADTEAFF.

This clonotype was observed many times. The DNA of the CDR3 is TGTGCCAGCACCCGGGACAGCGGGACGGGTGAAAAACTGTTTTTT. It encodes CASTRDSGTGEKLFF. The chain links TRBV12-3 or TRBV12-4 to TRBJ1-4; TRBD1 matches 7 bases. The CDR3 runs to 15 residues. V was pared by 7 bases and J by 7 bases, with 12 bases of the junction left unmatched.

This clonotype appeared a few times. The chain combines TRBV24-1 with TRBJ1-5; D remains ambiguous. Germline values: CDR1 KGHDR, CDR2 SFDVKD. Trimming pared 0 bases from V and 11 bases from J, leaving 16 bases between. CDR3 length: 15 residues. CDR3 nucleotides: TGTGCCACCAGTGATTTGCGTCAGCCATTCACGGCCCAGCATTTT. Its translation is CATSDLRQPFTAQHF.

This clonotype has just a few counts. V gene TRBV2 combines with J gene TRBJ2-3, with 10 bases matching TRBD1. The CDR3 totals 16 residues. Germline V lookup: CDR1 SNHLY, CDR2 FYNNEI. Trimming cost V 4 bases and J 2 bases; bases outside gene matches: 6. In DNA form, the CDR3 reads TGTGCCAGCAGTGGGCGACAGGGGGCAATCACAGATACGCAGTATTTT. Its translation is CASSGRQGAITDTQYF.

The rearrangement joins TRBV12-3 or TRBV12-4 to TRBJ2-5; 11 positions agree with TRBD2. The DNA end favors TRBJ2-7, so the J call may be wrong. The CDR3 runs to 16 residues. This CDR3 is CASRSGLAADPYEQYF. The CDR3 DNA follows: TGTGCCAGCAGGTCGGGACTAGCGGCGGATCCCTACGAGCAGTACTTC.

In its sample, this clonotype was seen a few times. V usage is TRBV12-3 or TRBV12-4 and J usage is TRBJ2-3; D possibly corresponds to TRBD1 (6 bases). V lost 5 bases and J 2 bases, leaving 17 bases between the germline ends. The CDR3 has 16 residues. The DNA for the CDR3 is TGTGCCAGCAGTCCCCTGAACAGGGAACACACAGATACGCAGTATTTT. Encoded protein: CASSPLNREHTDTQYF.

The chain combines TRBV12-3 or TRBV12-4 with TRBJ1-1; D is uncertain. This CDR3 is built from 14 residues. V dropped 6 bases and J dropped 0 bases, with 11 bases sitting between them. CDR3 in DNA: TGTGCCAGCAGAAAAGACACCATGAACACTGAAGCTTTCTTT. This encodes CASRKDTMNTEAFF.

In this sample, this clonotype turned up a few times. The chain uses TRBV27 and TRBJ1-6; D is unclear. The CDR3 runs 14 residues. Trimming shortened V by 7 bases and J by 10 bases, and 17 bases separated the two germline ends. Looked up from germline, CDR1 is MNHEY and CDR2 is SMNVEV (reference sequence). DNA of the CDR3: TGTGCCAGCAATCCTCTCAGGAGCGGGTCACCCCTCCACTTT. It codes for CASNPLRSGSPLHF.

This CDR3 is CASSFRVQKRGTEAFF. CDR3 sequence (DNA): TGTGCCAGCAGCTTCCGGGTCCAAAAAAGGGGCACTGAAGCTTTCTTT. This chain connects TRBV5-8 to TRBJ1-1, with D perhaps matching TRBD1 (5 bases). CDR1 and CDR2 from the germline V gene are SGHTS and YDEGEE. Trimming took 2 bases from V and 4 from J, leaving 18 bases between them. This CDR3 is built from 16 residues.

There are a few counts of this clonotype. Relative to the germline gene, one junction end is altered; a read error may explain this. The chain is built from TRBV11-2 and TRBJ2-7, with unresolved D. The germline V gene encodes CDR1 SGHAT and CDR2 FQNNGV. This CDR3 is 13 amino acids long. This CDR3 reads CASSLASTYEQYF. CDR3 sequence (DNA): TGCGCCAGCAGCTTGGCATCCACCTACGAGCAGTACTTC.

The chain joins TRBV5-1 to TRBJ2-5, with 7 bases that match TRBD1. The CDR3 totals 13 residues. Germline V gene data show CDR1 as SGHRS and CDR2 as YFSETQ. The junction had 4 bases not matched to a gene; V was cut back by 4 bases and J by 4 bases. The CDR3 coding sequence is TGCGCCAGCAGCGGCCGGGACAGAGAGACCCAGTACTTC. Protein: CASSGRDRETQYF.

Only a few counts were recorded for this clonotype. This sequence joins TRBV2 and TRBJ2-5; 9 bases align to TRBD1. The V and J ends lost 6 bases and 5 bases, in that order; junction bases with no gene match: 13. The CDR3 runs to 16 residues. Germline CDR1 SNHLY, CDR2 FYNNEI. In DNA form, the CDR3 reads TGTGCCAGCAGAACTGGGGGGACAGGGTATACGGAGACCCAGTACTTC. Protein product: CASRTGGTGYTETQYF.

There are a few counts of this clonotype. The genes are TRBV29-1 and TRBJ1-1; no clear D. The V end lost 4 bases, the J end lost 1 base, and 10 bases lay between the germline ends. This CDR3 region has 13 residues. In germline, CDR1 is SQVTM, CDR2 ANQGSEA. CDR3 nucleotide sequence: TGCAGCGTTGTCCTTCCCCAGAACACTGAAGCTTTCTTT. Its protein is CSVVLPQNTEAFF.

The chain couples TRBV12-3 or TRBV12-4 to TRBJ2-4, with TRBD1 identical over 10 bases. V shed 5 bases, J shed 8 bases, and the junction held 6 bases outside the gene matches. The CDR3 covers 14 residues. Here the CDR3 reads CASSQSGTGDIQYF. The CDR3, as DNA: TGTGCCAGCAGTCAGTCCGGGACAGGGGACATTCAGTACTTC.

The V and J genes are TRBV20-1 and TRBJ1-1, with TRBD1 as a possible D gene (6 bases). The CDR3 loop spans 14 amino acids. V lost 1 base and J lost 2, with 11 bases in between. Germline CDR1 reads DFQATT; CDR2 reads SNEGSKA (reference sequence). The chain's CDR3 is CSARGGALNTEAFF. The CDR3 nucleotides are TGCAGTGCTAGAGGGGGGGCATTAAACACTGAAGCTTTCTTT.

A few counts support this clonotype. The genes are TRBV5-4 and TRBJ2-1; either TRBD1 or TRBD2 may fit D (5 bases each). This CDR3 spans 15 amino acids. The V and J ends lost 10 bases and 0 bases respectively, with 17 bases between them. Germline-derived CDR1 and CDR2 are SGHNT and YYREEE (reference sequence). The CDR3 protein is CAFNGAESSYNEQFF. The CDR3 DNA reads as TGTGCCTTTAACGGGGCCGAGAGCTCCTACAATGAGCAGTTCTTC.

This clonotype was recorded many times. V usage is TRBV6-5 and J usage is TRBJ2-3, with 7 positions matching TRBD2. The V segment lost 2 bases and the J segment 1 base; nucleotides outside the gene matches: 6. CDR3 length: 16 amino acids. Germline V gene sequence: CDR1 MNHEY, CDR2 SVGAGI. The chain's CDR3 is CASSYPTSDRTDTQYF. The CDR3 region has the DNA TGTGCCAGCAGTTACCCCACTAGCGACCGCACAGATACGCAGTATTTT.

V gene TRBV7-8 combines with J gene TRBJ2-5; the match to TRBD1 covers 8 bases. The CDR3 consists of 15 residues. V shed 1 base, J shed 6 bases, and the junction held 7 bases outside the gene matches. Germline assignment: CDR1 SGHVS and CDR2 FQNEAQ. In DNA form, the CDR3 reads TGTGCCAGCAGCTTAGTGGGACAGGCCCTACAGACCCAGTACTTC. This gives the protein CASSLVGQALQTQYF.

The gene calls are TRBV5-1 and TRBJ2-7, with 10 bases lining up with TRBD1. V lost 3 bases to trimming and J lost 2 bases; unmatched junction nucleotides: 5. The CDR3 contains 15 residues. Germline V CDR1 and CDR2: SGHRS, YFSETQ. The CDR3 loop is CASSYGTGDTYEQYF. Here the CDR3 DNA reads TGCGCCAGCAGCTATGGGACAGGGGATACCTACGAGCAGTACTTC.